The 20 T cell receptor beta chains reported below all come from one sample, sequenced in a study of circulating CD8 cells and anti-PD-1 response in melanoma. From live CD3+CD8+TCRalphabeta+ cells, four PD-1 and/or TIGIT subsets were sorted. Using roughly 14 ng of total RNA, TCR libraries were made with the QIAseq Immune Repertoire TCR panel. Via MiXCR, TCRdb re-called the reads, giving one row per CDR3 protein. This sample has 550 to 700 distinct CDR3 sequences, with 6.5% to 8.5% found just once. The specimen was CD8+ T cells from PBMCs, collected at baseline or after one month of anti-PD-1 therapy (not recorded which). Receptors were obtained from a human donor with melanoma.

V gene TRBV20-1 combines with J gene TRBJ2-4, with a tentative D call TRBD2 (5 bases). The CDR3 sequence is 15 residues long. The V and J ends lost 1 base and 6 bases respectively, with 16 bases between them. Germline CDR1 is DFQATT and CDR2 is SNEGSKA (reference sequence). The CDR3 DNA reads TGCAGTGCTAGAGCTCGTCTAGCTCTCGCAAACATTCAGTACTTC. It specifies CSARARLALANIQYF.

The chain joins TRBV28 to TRBJ1-5; D is unclear. The germline CDR1 and CDR2 sequences are MDHEN and SYDVKM. There are 12 residues in the CDR3. The CDR3: CAGGPGNQPQHF. CDR3 nucleotides: TGTGCTGGCGGGCCGGGCAATCAGCCCCAGCATTTT.

This clonotype is categorized as large. The chain employs TRBV27 and TRBJ2-1; 8 bases match TRBD1. CDR1 and CDR2 (germline): MNHEY, SMNVEV (reference sequence). J was trimmed by 7 bases and V by 4 bases; bases with no gene match: 9. CDR3 length equals 15 residues. The CDR3 is CASSSAPGGKNEQFF. The CDR3 nucleotides are TGTGCCAGCAGTTCCGCTCCAGGGGGCAAAAATGAGCAGTTCTTC.

This clonotype is large by share. The CDR3 is CASSPTLRGEQFF. The DNA of the CDR3 is TGTGCCAGCAGCCCGACCCTACGGGGTGAGCAGTTCTTC. The genes are TRBV14 and TRBJ2-1, with D tentatively TRBD2 (5 bases). Germline CDR1 is SGHDN and CDR2 is FVKESK. The CDR3 is 13 residues long. Trimming took off 4 bases at V and 9 bases at J, with 13 bases between the two ends. Full variable domain (outside the CDR3, taken from reference TRBV14 and TRBJ2-1): EAGVTQFPSHSVIEKGQTVTLRCDPISGHDNLYWYRRVMGKEIKFLLHFVKESKQDESGMPNNRFLAERTGGTYSTLKVQPAELEDSGVYFCASSPTLRGEQFFGPGTRLTVL.

In this sample, this clonotype is medium-sized (0.01 to 0.1%). J is TRBJ2-1 and V is TRBV4-3; D is ambiguous. The CDR3 extends over 13 amino acids. V shed 0 bases and J shed 10 bases, with 10 bases lying between them. Germline V gene sequence: CDR1 LGHNA, CDR2 YSLEER. DNA of the CDR3: TGCGCCAGCAGCCAAGAAGGGTGGGAAGAGCAGTTCTTC. The encoded protein is CASSQEGWEEQFF.

Relative to its sample, this clonotype is medium-sized. This chain uses TRBV28 with TRBJ2-3; 7 bases agree with TRBD2. Germline V lookup: CDR1 MDHEN, CDR2 SYDVKM. CDR3 length equals 14 residues. V was pared by 2 bases and J by 3 bases, with 2 bases of the junction left unmatched. The CDR3 bases are TGTGCCAGCAGTTTACGACTAGCTACAGATACGCAGTATTTT. Translated: CASSLRLATDTQYF.

Notes on this clonotype: Given a much more abundant clone one base away, this may be a read error. The rearrangement joins TRBV29-1 to TRBJ2-1, with TRBD2 as a possible D gene (6 bases). The CDR3 extends over 12 amino acids. Per germline, CDR1 SQVTM and CDR2 ANQGSEA. CDR3 protein: CSVEDTGDWQFF. CDR3 in DNA: TGCAGCGTTGAAGATACGGGGGACTGGCAGTTCTTT.

In its sample, this clonotype is medium-sized. This chain links TRBV14 with TRBJ1-2; unclear D gene. This CDR3 comprises 13 residues. CDR1 and CDR2 from the germline V gene are SGHDN and FVKESK. V dropped 0 bases and J dropped 5 bases, with 7 bases sitting between them. The CDR3 DNA follows: TGTGCCAGCAGCCAAGATGGCGGTTATGGCTACACCTTC. This codes for CASSQDGGYGYTF. Full variable domain (remainder filled in from reference TRBV14 and TRBJ1-2): EAGVTQFPSHSVIEKGQTVTLRCDPISGHDNLYWYRRVMGKEIKFLLHFVKESKQDESGMPNNRFLAERTGGTYSTLKVQPAELEDSGVYFCASSQDGGYGYTFGSGTRLTVV.

Judged by abundance, this clonotype is large. This chain uses TRBV29-1 with TRBJ1-1; no clear D gene. CDR3 size: 12 residues. Per the germline V gene, CDR1 is SQVTM and CDR2 is ANQGSEA. V lost 1 base and J lost 1, with 4 bases in between. The CDR3 here is CSVEVENTEAFF. The CDR3 bases are TGCAGCGTTGAAGTGGAGAACACTGAAGCTTTCTTT.

By proportion, this clonotype is large. The chain recombines TRBV28 with TRBJ1-3; D is uncertain. Trimming shortened V by 8 bases and J by 0 bases, and 5 bases separated the two germline ends. Germline CDR1 MDHEN, CDR2 SYDVKM. This CDR3 region has 12 residues. The CDR3 DNA follows: TGTGCCAGCGGCCACTCTGGAAACACCATATATTTT. Translated: CASGHSGNTIYF.

This clonotype is medium-sized (0.01 to 0.1%) in the sample. The genes are TRBV19 and TRBJ2-7; the match to TRBD1 covers 8 bases. V shed 5 bases, J shed 3 bases, and the junction held 3 bases outside the gene matches. Germline V gene data show CDR1 as LNHDA and CDR2 as SQIVND (reference sequence). This CDR3 region has 13 residues. The CDR3 loop reads CASSAGQDYEQYF. The CDR3 DNA sequence: TGTGCCAGTAGTGCGGGACAGGACTACGAGCAGTACTTC.

This clonotype ranks as large. The chain carries TRBV28 and TRBJ2-7; 11 nucleotides match TRBD1. The length of the CDR3 is 16 residues. The trim removed 3 bases at V and 1 base at J, leaving 5 bases unmatched. Germline-derived CDR1 and CDR2 are MDHEN and SYDVKM. The CDR3: CASSFFGTGGSYEQYF. CDR3 in DNA: TGTGCCAGCAGTTTTTTCGGGACAGGGGGTTCCTACGAGCAGTACTTC. The full variable domain, with the rest looked up from reference TRBV28 and TRBJ2-7, is DVKVTQSSRYLVKRTGEKVFLECVQDMDHENMFWYRQDPGLGLRLIYFSYDVKMKEKGDIPEGYSVSREKKERFSLILESASTNQTSMYLCASSFFGTGGSYEQYFGPGTRLTVT.

Within the sample, this clonotype is medium-sized. V usage is TRBV4-1 and J usage is TRBJ2-7; D is ambiguous. V shed 3 bases and J shed 0 bases, with 12 bases lying between them. From germline, CDR1 is MGHRA and CDR2 YSYEKL. The CDR3 has 15 residues. Here the CDR3 reads CASSHSLTGSYEQYF. The CDR3 DNA is TGCGCCAGCAGCCATAGCTTGACTGGCTCCTACGAGCAGTACTTC.

In its sample, this clonotype is large. This sequence joins TRBV30 and TRBJ2-3; no definite D call. The CDR3 spans 13 residues. The germline V and J ends were trimmed by 1 base and 0 bases, with 5 bases remaining between them. Germline V lookup: CDR1 GTSNPN, CDR2 SVGIG (reference sequence). DNA for the CDR3: TGTGCCTGGAGTGGAATGAGCACAGATACGCAGTATTTT. Amino acid sequence: CAWSGMSTDTQYF.

DNA of the CDR3: TGCAGCGTTGAGTTTGGAGATACGCAGTATTTT. It yields the protein CSVEFGDTQYF. This chain connects TRBV29-1 to TRBJ2-3, with D unclear. This CDR3 comprises 11 residues. Looked up from germline, CDR1 is SQVTM and CDR2 is ANQGSEA. V shed 3 bases and J shed 5 bases, with 6 bases lying between them.

By sample share, this clonotype is medium-sized. V usage is TRBV1 and J usage is TRBJ2-1; no DNA check was done on the table's D call, TRBD1. TRBV1 is flagged as a pseudogene. This CDR3 has 18 residues. The CDR3 spells CTSSHPGGSKGPYNEQFF. CDR3 coding DNA: TGCACCAGCAGCCATCCAGGGGGTTCAAAAGGCCCCTACAATGAGCAGTTCTTC.

This clonotype is large by share. The chain uses TRBV12-3 or TRBV12-4 and TRBJ2-7, with D possibly TRBD1 on 6 matching bases. The CDR3 has 12 amino acids. V gave up 6 bases and J gave up 1 base, with 7 bases separating them. CDR3 nucleotides: TGTGCCAGCAGCACAGGGTCCTACGAGCAGTACTTC. It yields the protein CASSTGSYEQYF.

In its sample, this clonotype ranks as medium-sized. The chain combines TRBV27 with TRBJ2-7, with D unresolved. V gave up 5 bases and J gave up 5 bases, with 13 bases separating them. Germline V gives CDR1 MNHEY, CDR2 SMNVEV (reference sequence). This CDR3 has 13 amino acids. DNA for the CDR3: TGTGCCAGCAGTCTCCAGCCATCGGACGAGCAGTACTTC. Amino acids: CASSLQPSDEQYF.

This clonotype is medium-sized by share. V is TRBV5-4 and J is TRBJ2-7; D ambiguous. The V end lost 0 bases, the J end lost 0 bases, and 13 bases lay between the germline ends. Germline V gene lookup returns CDR1 SGHNT and CDR2 YYREEE (reference sequence). The length of the CDR3 is 16 residues. Here the CDR3 DNA reads TGTGCCAGCAGCTTGGCCGGGCCCTCTAGCTCCTACGAGCAGTACTTC. Its translation is CASSLAGPSSSYEQYF. The whole variable domain, remainder taken from reference TRBV5-4 and TRBJ2-7, is ETGVTQSPTHLIKTRGQQVTLRCSSQSGHNTVSWYQQALGQGPQFIFQYYREEENGRGNFPPRFSGLQFPNYSSELNVNALELDDSALYLCASSLAGPSSSYEQYFGPGTRLTVT.

This clonotype is labeled large. Likely a read error: the CDR3 ends without its conserved phenylalanine or tryptophan. The gene calls are TRBV6-1 and TRBJ2-2; TRBD1 might be the D (5 bases). Between the trimmed V and J ends, which lost 2 bases and 4 bases, there was a span of 8 bases. CDR1 and CDR2 (germline): MNHNS, SASEGT. The CDR3 contains 14 residues. The chain's CDR3 is CASSERGFTGELFS. Here the CDR3 DNA reads TGTGCCAGCAGTGAAAGGGGATTCACCGGGGAGCTGTTTTCT.